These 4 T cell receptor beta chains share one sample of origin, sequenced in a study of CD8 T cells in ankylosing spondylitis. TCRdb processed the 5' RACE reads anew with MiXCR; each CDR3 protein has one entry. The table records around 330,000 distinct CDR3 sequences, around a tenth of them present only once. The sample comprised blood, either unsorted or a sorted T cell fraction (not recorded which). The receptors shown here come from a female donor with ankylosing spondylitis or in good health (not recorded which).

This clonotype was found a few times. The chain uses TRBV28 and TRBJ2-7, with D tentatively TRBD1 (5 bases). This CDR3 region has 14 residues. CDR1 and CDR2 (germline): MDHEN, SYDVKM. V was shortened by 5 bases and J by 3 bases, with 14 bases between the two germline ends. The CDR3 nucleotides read TGTGCCAGCAGTGGCAGGGCTCTTCGCTACGAGCAGTACTTC. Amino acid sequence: CASSGRALRYEQYF.

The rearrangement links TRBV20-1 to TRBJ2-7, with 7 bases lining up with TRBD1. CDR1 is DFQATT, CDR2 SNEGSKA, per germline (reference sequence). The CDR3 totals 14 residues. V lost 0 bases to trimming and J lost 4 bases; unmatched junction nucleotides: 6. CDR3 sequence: CSAREQTGLYEQYF. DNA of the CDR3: TGCAGTGCTAGAGAGCAGACAGGGTTGTACGAGCAGTACTTC.

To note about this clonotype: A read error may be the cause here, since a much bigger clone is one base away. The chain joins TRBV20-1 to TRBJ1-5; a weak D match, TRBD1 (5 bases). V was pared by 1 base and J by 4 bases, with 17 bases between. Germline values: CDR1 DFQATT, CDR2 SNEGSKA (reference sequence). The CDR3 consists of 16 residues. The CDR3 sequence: CSARVGSRGENQPQHF. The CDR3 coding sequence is TGCAGTGCTAGAGTAGGAAGTAGGGGAGAGAATCAGCCCCAGCATTTT.

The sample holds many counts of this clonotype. In DNA form, the CDR3 reads TGTGCCAGCAGCTCGGGGACAGGGAATGAGCAGTACTTC. Its translation: CASSSGTGNEQYF. V is TRBV12-3 or TRBV12-4 and J is TRBJ2-7, with TRBD1 identical over 9 bases. J was trimmed by 7 bases and V by 6 bases; bases with no gene match: 7. CDR3 length: 13 amino acids.